The entry below describes one T cell receptor beta chain. It has no known antigen specificity. Within one base of it there is no much larger clone, and no base qualities were kept. Collaborating institutions collected whole blood in K2EDTA tubes following their own protocols. For TCRbeta analysis, collaborators shipped samples as frozen whole blood, isolated PBMCs, or DNA extracted from either of those sample types. This record comes from a study of blood T cell repertoires in COVID-19 (dated by TCRdb to 2018 to 2021). Some background on the complete study: The collaborator samples originated in the United States, Italy and Spain and spanned the acute and convalescent phases of COVID-19. The material from the prospective study consisted of cDNA or gDNA derived from T cells, B-cell-depleted T cells, or PBMCs. Subjects who had been exposed to COVID-19, were actively infected with it, or had recovered from it provided the deeply sampled blood TCRbeta repertoires that made up the dataset. The repertoires were made available in a free public database intended to serve as a resource for research on the immune response to SARS-CoV-2. Samples were obtained from the ongoing ImmuneRACE study (first 160 participants) and from 1,000 to 1,500 subjects provided by 6 global collaborators. A de-identified subject ID, COVID-19 status, age in years and sex were almost always included in the sample metadata. Where available, HLA class I and class II types were obtained from metadata supplied by the sample provider rather than from assay-based typing. Study-level results and caveats: The quantity of clinical and demographic metadata differed by source and by participant and was supplied without curation.

The CDR3 covers 14 residues, taking in both the cysteine and the phenylalanine. Only the CDR3 DNA is retained, 42 bases long and in frame from the first base. V lost 1 base and J lost 7 bases, and the count of bases not matched to a germline gene is 4. Based on the germline V gene, the CDR1 and CDR2 sequences are SGHNT and YENEEA. The immunoSEQ Assay, a bias-controlled multiplex PCR, was used to amplify TCRbeta CDR3 regions from genomic DNA. On the study's bioinformatics: The number of nucleated cells in each sample was estimated by amplification of reference gene primers within the assay. Sequence reads were collapsed and filtered to measure the absolute abundance of every unique TCRbeta CDR3 rearrangement. For each sample, productive Simpson clonality was calculated by taking the square root of Simpson's diversity index across productive rearrangements. TCRdb holds this immuneACCESS table with in-frame rearrangements only. Some clones are missing; in checked studies, unresolved V genes explain under half, and the rest has no known cause. The DNA was the basis for D and trimming; V, J and clone size are from that table. The sample table lists tens of thousands of clones, 84% of them with a count of one. The leading ten clones occupy under 3.5% of the sample.

The sample consisted of peripheral blood. The clonotype comes from a man aged 35 to 55 with acute or convalescent COVID-19. The chain joins TRBV11-3 to TRBJ2-1; the central 7 bases match TRBD2. DNA sequence: TGTGCCAGCAGCTTAGCGTCTAGCGGAAATGAGCAGTTCTTC. Its protein product is CASSLASSGNEQFF.